What follows are 5 T cell receptor beta chains derived from one specimen sequenced in a study of blood T cells in healthy people across ages. PCR was performed a second time for about 7 to 11 cycles using a sample-barcoded 5' primer and a J-beta primer mix. MiXCR was run by TCRdb on the 5' RACE reads, yielding one entry per CDR3 protein. The sample consists of about 580,000 distinct CDR3 sequences, around 50% of them appearing once. The specimen sequenced was blood. The receptors here all came from an elderly man in good health.

The CDR3 here is CASSFAGQNYGYTF. DNA of the CDR3: TGTGCCAGCAGTTTTGCAGGACAGAACTATGGCTACACCTTC. The rearrangement links TRBV27 to TRBJ1-2; D might be TRBD1 (6 bases). The CDR3 runs 14 residues. Trimming removed 3 bases at V and 2 bases at J, with 10 bases between. CDR1 is MNHEY and CDR2 is SMNVEV in the germline V gene (reference sequence).

This chain connects TRBV6-2 or TRBV6-3 to TRBJ2-5; D is unresolved. This CDR3 is 16 amino acids long. Germline CDR1 is MNHEY and CDR2 is SVGEGT. V dropped 4 bases and J dropped 4 bases, with 19 bases sitting between them. CDR3 in amino acids: CASSSPRPADVETQYF. The CDR3 coding sequence is TGTGCCAGCAGTTCCCCTCGCCCCGCCGACGTAGAGACCCAGTACTTC.

In this sample, this clonotype turned up many times. The chain carries TRBV6-6 and TRBJ1-6; 8 bases agree with TRBD1. Trimming took 4 bases from V and 5 from J; bases not matched to a gene: 7. The CDR3 contains 16 residues. Germline V CDR1 and CDR2: MNHNY, SVGAGI (reference sequence). CDR3 residues: CASSLIGTGNNSPLHF. CDR3 DNA: TGTGCCAGCAGTTTGATCGGGACAGGCAATAATTCACCCCTCCACTTT.

This clonotype was recorded once. This sequence joins TRBV3-1 and TRBJ1-1; D perhaps matches TRBD1 (6 bases). V was shortened by 1 base and J by 9 bases, with 12 bases between the two germline ends. CDR1 and CDR2 (germline): LGHDT, YNNKEL (reference sequence). The CDR3 loop spans 13 amino acids. The CDR3 sequence: CASSQASGAKAFF. The CDR3 DNA is TGTGCCAGCAGCCAAGCTTCGGGGGCAAAAGCTTTCTTT.

The chain combines TRBV11-2 with TRBJ2-5; TRBD2 is a possible D gene (6 bases). This CDR3 has 13 residues. Germline loops: CDR1 SGHAT, CDR2 FQNNGV. The V and J ends lost 5 bases and 7 bases respectively, with 14 bases between them. CDR3 region: CASSETTGGTQYF. DNA of the CDR3: TGTGCCAGCAGCGAGACCACCGGGGGGACCCAGTACTTC.